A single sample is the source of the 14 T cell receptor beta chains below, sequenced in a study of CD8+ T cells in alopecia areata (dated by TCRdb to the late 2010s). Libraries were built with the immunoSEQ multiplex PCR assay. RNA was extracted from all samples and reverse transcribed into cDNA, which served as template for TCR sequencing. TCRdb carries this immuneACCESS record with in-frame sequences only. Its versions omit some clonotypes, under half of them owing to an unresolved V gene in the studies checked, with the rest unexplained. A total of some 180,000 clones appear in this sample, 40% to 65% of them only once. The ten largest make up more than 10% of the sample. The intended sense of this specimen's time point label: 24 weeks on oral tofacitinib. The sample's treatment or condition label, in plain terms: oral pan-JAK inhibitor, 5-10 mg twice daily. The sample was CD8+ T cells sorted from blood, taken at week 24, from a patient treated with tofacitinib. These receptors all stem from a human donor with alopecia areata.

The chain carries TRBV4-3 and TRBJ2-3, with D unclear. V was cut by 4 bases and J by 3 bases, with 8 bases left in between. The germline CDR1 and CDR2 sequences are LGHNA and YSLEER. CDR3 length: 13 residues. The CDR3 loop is CASSRDNTDTQYF. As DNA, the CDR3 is TGCGCCAGCAGCCGCGACAATACAGATACGCAGTATTTT.

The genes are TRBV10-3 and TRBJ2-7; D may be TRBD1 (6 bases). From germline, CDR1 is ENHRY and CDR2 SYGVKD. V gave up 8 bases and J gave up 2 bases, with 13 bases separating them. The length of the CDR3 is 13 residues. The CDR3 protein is CAIRDTSTYEQYF. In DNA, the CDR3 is TGTGCCATCCGGGACACCTCGACCTACGAGCAGTACTTC.

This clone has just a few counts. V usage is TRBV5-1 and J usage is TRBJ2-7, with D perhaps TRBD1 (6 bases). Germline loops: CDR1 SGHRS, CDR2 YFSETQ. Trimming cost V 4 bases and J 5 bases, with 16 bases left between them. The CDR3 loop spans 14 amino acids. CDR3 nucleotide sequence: TGCGCCAGCAGCGGAAGGGACACTCGGGACGAGCAGTACTTC. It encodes CASSGRDTRDEQYF.

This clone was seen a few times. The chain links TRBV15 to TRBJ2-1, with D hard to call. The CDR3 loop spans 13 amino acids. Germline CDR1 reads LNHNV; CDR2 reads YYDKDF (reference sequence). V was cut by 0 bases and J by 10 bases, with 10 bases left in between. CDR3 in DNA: TGTGCCACCAGCAGAGATCGGGTGAAGGAGCAGTTCTTC. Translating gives CATSRDRVKEQFF.

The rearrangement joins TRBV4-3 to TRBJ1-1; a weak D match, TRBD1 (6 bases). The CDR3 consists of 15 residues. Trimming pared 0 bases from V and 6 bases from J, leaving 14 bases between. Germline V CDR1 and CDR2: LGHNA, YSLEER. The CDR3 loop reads CASSQDQRGAAEAFF. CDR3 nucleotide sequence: TGCGCCAGCAGCCAAGATCAAAGGGGGGCGGCTGAAGCTTTCTTT.

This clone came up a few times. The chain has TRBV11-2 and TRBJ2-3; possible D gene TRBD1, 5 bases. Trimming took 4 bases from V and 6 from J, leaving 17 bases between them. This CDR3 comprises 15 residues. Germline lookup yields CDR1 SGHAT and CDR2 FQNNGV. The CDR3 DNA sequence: TGTGCCAGCAGCTCGTACCCGGACACCCAGGATACGCAGTATTTT. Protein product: CASSSYPDTQDTQYF.

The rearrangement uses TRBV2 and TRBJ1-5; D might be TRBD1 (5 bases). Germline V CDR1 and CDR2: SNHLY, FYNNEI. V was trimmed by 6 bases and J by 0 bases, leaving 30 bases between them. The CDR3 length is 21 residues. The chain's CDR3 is CASRGNPGTSRGIYSNQPQHF. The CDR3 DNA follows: TGTGCCAGCAGAGGTAACCCCGGGACCTCGAGAGGGATTTATAGCAATCAGCCCCAGCATTTT.

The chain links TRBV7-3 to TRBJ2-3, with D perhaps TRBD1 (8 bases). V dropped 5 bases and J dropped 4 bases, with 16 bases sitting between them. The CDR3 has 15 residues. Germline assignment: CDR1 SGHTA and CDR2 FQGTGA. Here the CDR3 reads CASSPGGGGADTQYF. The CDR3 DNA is TGTGCCAGCAGCCCAGGGGGCGGGGGCGCAGATACGCAGTATTTT.

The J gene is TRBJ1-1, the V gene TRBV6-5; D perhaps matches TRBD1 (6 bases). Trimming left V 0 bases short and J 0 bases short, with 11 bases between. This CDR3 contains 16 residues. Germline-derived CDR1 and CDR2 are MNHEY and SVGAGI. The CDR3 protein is CASSYSKDSMNTEAFF. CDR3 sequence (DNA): TGTGCCAGCAGTTACTCGAAGGACAGCATGAACACTGAAGCTTTCTTT.

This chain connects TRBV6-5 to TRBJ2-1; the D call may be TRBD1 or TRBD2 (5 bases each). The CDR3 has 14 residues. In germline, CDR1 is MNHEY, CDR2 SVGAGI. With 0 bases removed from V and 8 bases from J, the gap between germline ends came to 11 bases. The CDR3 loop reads CASSYSEGRDEQFF. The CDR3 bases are TGTGCCAGCAGTTACTCCGAGGGGAGAGATGAGCAGTTCTTC.

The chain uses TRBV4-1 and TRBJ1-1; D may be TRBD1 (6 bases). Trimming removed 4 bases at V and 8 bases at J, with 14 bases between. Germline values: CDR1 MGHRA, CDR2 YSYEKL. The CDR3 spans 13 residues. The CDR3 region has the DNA TGCGCCAGCAGCCTAGGCCGGGACAAAGAAGCTTTCTTT. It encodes CASSLGRDKEAFF.

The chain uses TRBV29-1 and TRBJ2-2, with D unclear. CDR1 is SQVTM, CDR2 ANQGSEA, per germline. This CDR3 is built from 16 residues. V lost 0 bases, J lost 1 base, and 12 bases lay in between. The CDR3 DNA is TGCAGCGTTGAAGATAGCCGGTCGGGGAACACCGGGGAGCTGTTTTTT. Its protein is CSVEDSRSGNTGELFF.

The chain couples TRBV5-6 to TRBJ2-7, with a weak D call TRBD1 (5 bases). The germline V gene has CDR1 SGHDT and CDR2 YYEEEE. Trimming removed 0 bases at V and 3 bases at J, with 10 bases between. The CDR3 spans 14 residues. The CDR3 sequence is CASSLGQGIYEQYF. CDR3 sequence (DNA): TGTGCCAGCAGCTTGGGGCAGGGCATCTACGAGCAGTACTTC.

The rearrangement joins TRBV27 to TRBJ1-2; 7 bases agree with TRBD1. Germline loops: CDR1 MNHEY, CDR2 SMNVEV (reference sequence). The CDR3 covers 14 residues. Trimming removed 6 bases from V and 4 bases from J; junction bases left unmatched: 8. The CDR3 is CASSQRQGGYGYTF. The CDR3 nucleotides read TGTGCCAGCAGCCAACGACAGGGCGGCTATGGCTACACCTTC.